Presented here are 27 T cell receptor beta chains from one specimen sequenced in a study of cytomegalovirus exposure and HLA in healthy donors. 13 Jbeta primers and 60 Vbeta primers were used for the PCR. Assay: immunoSEQ multiplex PCR; the TCRdb copy retains only in-frame clones and omits some. In the table there are around 98,000 clones, about three quarters of which are singletons. Source material: PBMCs. The receptor set was obtained from a human donor in good health.

This clone was counted a single time. CDR3 sequence: CASSPGSGAPYEQYF. The DNA of the CDR3 is TGTGCCAGCAGCCCCGGTAGCGGGGCCCCCTACGAGCAGTACTTC. V and J are TRBV7-8 and TRBJ2-7, with TRBD2 matching over 8 bases. This CDR3 spans 15 amino acids. The V gene end was trimmed by 5 bases and the J gene end by 2 bases; junction bases not matched to a gene: 8. Germline V gene sequence: CDR1 SGHVS, CDR2 FQNEAQ. Full variable domain (missing parts from reference TRBV7-8 and TRBJ2-7): GAGVSQSPRYKVAKRGQDVALRCDPISGHVSLFWYQQALGQGPEFLTYFQNEAQLDKSGLPSDRFFAERPEGSVSTLKIQRTQQEDSAVYLCASSPGSGAPYEQYFGPGTRLTVT.

This clone was observed a few times. The genes are TRBV6-1 and TRBJ2-7; 14 bases are shared with TRBD2. The CDR3 totals 17 residues. Trimming at V came to 4 bases and at J to 6 bases, leaving 11 bases not matched to a gene. Germline CDR1 and CDR2: MNHNS and SASEGT. The CDR3 region is CASSAPTGLAGVVEQYF. In nucleotides, the CDR3 is TGTGCCAGCAGTGCACCGACGGGACTAGCGGGAGTCGTCGAGCAGTACTTC.

This chain connects TRBV2 to TRBJ1-5; D is perhaps TRBD1 (6 bases). This CDR3 region has 14 residues. The V gene's germline CDR1 is SNHLY and CDR2 FYNNEI. With 4 bases removed from V and 5 bases from J, the gap between germline ends came to 12 bases. The CDR3 nucleotides are TGTGCCAGCAGTGGGGTACAGGGTTATCAGCCCCAGCATTTT. Its protein product is CASSGVQGYQPQHF.

The chain recombines TRBV11-2 with TRBJ1-2; tentative D call: TRBD1 (5 bases). V lost 0 bases and J lost 4, with 15 bases in between. The germline V gene has CDR1 SGHAT and CDR2 FQNNGV. The CDR3 is made up of 16 amino acids. This chain's CDR3 is CASSLDGGTAPYGYTF. CDR3 DNA sequence: TGTGCCAGCAGCTTAGATGGAGGGACCGCACCCTATGGCTACACCTTC.

The chain recombines TRBV30 with TRBJ1-3; a weak D match, TRBD1 (5 bases). Germline-derived CDR1 and CDR2 are GTSNPN and SVGIG (reference sequence). The CDR3 spans 15 residues. V lost 4 bases, J lost 1 base, and 14 bases lay in between. The DNA of the CDR3 is TGTGCCTGGACTACGGCAGGGTCTTCTGGAAACACCATATATTTT. It yields the protein CAWTTAGSSGNTIYF.

J is TRBJ2-3 and V is TRBV19; D is ambiguous. The V and J ends lost 1 base and 0 bases respectively, with 8 bases between them. CDR3 size: 15 residues. Germline CDR1 and CDR2: LNHDA and SQIVND (reference sequence). This CDR3 is CASSIADGSTDTQYF. The DNA for the CDR3 is TGTGCCAGTAGTATAGCCGACGGGAGCACAGATACGCAGTATTTT.

As for this clone: One end of the junction is discordant with germline, which a read error may explain. The rearrangement uses TRBV6-5 and TRBJ2-1; tentatively, D is TRBD1 (6 bases). CDR1 MNHEY and CDR2 SVGAGI come from the germline V gene. The CDR3 extends over 15 amino acids. CDR3 nucleotides: TGTGCCAGCCGTTACTCTTGGGGGCGCGACAATGAGCAGTTCTTC. It codes for CASRYSWGRDNEQFF.

The table lists this clone with many counts. V is TRBV14 and J is TRBJ1-1; D may be TRBD1 (5 bases). Germline V gene sequence: CDR1 SGHDN, CDR2 FVKESK. This CDR3 has 16 amino acids. The ends were cut back, 3 bases at V and 3 bases at J, with 17 bases in the middle. The CDR3 DNA sequence: TGTGCCAGCAGCCACCTGCTCGGGGGACGGGACACTGAAGCTTTCTTT. This translates into CASSHLLGGRDTEAFF.

The chain is built from TRBV5-3 and TRBJ2-5; D is possibly TRBD1 (6 bases). TRBV5-3 falls under the ORF class, with uncertain function. This CDR3 is built from 15 residues. Trimming took 1 base from V and 7 from J, leaving 17 bases between them. This CDR3 is CARSLTGTSHGTQYF. The CDR3 region has the DNA TGTGCCAGAAGCTTGACCGGGACATCACACGGGACCCAGTACTTC.

The chain employs TRBV6-1 and TRBJ1-3, with 7 bases that match TRBD1. Trimming at V came to 6 bases and at J to 4 bases, leaving 6 bases not matched to a gene. CDR1 and CDR2 from the germline V gene are MNHNS and SASEGT. There are 14 residues in the CDR3. This chain's CDR3 is CASRETGSGNTIYF. For the CDR3, the DNA is TGTGCCAGCAGAGAGACAGGGTCGGGAAACACCATATATTTT.

The chain recombines TRBV5-6 with TRBJ1-5; D is perhaps TRBD1 (5 bases). The V and J ends lost 3 bases and 5 bases respectively, with 12 bases between them. CDR1 is SGHDT and CDR2 is YYEEEE in the germline V gene. This CDR3 contains 14 residues. The CDR3 coding sequence is TGTGCCAGCAGCTACCAGGGTCTGTATCAGCCCCAGCATTTT. Encoded protein: CASSYQGLYQPQHF. Complete variable domain (other parts from reference TRBV5-6 and TRBJ1-5): DAGVTQSPTHLIKTRGQQVTLRCSPKSGHDTVSWYQQALGQGPQFIFQYYEEEERQRGNFPDRFSGHQFPNYSSELNVNALLLGDSALYLCASSYQGLYQPQHFGDGTRLSIL.

The chain carries TRBV19 and TRBJ1-6, with TRBD1 identical over 7 bases. Germline V gene lookup returns CDR1 LNHDA and CDR2 SQIVND (reference sequence). V dropped 0 bases and J dropped 0; count of bases not matched to a gene: 5. The CDR3 has 18 residues. CDR3 amino acids: CASSIDTGESSYNSPLHF. The CDR3 bases are TGTGCCAGTAGTATAGATACAGGGGAGAGCTCCTATAATTCACCCCTCCACTTT.

V gene TRBV18 combines with J gene TRBJ2-5, with TRBD1 matching over 9 bases. Trimming removed 3 bases from V and 4 bases from J; junction bases left unmatched: 6. Germline lookup yields CDR1 KGHSH and CDR2 LQKENI. This CDR3 comprises 15 residues. CDR3 sequence: CASSPNTGGIETQYF. In nucleotides, the CDR3 is TGTGCCAGCTCACCTAATACAGGGGGCATAGAGACCCAGTACTTC.

The chain couples TRBV9 to TRBJ1-1; 8 bases agree with TRBD1. The trim removed 0 bases at V and 3 bases at J, leaving 7 bases unmatched. In germline, CDR1 is SGDLS, CDR2 YYNGEE. The CDR3 has 16 amino acids. The CDR3 DNA reads TGTGCCAGCAGCGTAGAGCAGGGGGCTACGTACACTGAAGCTTTCTTT. This encodes CASSVEQGATYTEAFF.

This chain joins TRBV5-6 and TRBJ2-7; D perhaps matches TRBD1 (6 bases). Germline CDR1 reads SGHDT; CDR2 reads YYEEEE. This CDR3 comprises 12 residues. Trimming took off 6 bases at V and 6 bases at J, with 13 bases between the two ends. CDR3 bases: TGTGCCAGCACGACAGGCTACGGCGAGCAGTACTTC. This translates into CASTTGYGEQYF.

This clone was seen a few times. This chain's CDR3 is CASQIAGSGNTIYF. In DNA form, the CDR3 reads TGTGCCAGCCAGATCGCAGGGTCCGGAAACACCATATATTTT. The chain employs TRBV6-5 and TRBJ1-3; maybe TRBD1 (5 bases). Germline values: CDR1 MNHEY, CDR2 SVGAGI. V lost 8 bases and J lost 4, with 15 bases in between. The length of the CDR3 is 14 residues.

With respect to this clone: The same CDR3 also results from other DNA sequences found in this sample. V usage is TRBV6-5 and J usage is TRBJ2-1, with 7 bases matching TRBD2. The J segment lost 0 bases and the V segment lost 2 bases, leaving 1 base of the junction unmatched. Germline CDR1 MNHEY, CDR2 SVGAGI. This CDR3 has 15 residues. In nucleotides, the CDR3 is TGTGCCAGCAGTTACGGCGGGGGCTCCTACAATGAGCAGTTCTTC. Its translation: CASSYGGGSYNEQFF.

In this sample, this clone turned up once. The rearrangement links TRBV5-6 to TRBJ1-3; 9 bases are a match to TRBD1. Germline assignment: CDR1 SGHDT and CDR2 YYEEEE. The CDR3 runs 17 residues. With 3 bases clipped from V and 1 base from J, the junction kept 8 bases outside the gene matches. This chain's CDR3 is CASSWWTGADSGNTIYF. CDR3 sequence (DNA): TGTGCCAGCAGCTGGTGGACAGGGGCTGATTCTGGAAACACCATATATTTT.

The gene calls are TRBV18 and TRBJ1-1, with TRBD1 as a possible D gene (5 bases). V lost 3 bases to trimming and J lost 3 bases, with 14 bases between them. CDR1 is KGHSH, CDR2 LQKENI, per germline. The CDR3 is 15 amino acids. The CDR3 spells CASSPRQPPDTEAFF. The CDR3 DNA sequence: TGTGCCAGCTCACCTAGACAGCCACCGGACACTGAAGCTTTCTTT.

The chain recombines TRBV2 with TRBJ2-1, with 10 bases identical to TRBD2. Germline CDR1 and CDR2: SNHLY and FYNNEI. The V gene end was trimmed by 4 bases and the J gene end by 0 bases; junction bases not matched to a gene: 18. This CDR3 is built from 21 residues. The CDR3 DNA reads as TGTGCCAGCAGTGGGGGGATGGGACTAGCGACAACTACAAGCTCCTACAATGAGCAGTTCTTC. Amino acid sequence: CASSGGMGLATTTSSYNEQFF.

V is TRBV2 and J is TRBJ2-1; a possible D gene is TRBD2 (6 bases). Trimming took 6 bases from V and 9 from J, leaving 15 bases between them. This CDR3 is 13 amino acids long. Germline V gives CDR1 SNHLY, CDR2 FYNNEI. For the CDR3, the DNA is TGTGCCAGCAGAGGACTACCTAAGGGTGAGCAGTTCTTC. Amino acid sequence: CASRGLPKGEQFF.

The chain carries TRBV6-6 and TRBJ2-3; the D gene is possibly TRBD2 (6 bases). CDR3 length: 15 amino acids. Germline CDR1 is MNHNY and CDR2 is SVGAGI (reference sequence). The V gene lost 0 bases and the J gene lost 5 bases, with 12 bases spanning the gap. CDR3 bases: TGTGCCAGCAGTTACTCGGTTGGGCGGGGAGATACGCAGTATTTT. Translated, it gives CASSYSVGRGDTQYF.

This rearrangement joins TRBV6-4 to TRBJ2-1; 9 bases map to TRBD1. V shed 2 bases and J 6 bases; nucleotides not matched to a gene: 8. The CDR3 is made up of 16 amino acids. Germline CDR1 is MRHNA and CDR2 is SNTAGT. The CDR3 DNA reads TGTGCCAGCAGTGACATCGCCGGGACAGGGATCAATGAGCAGTTCTTC. It encodes CASSDIAGTGINEQFF.

The chain links TRBV5-1 to TRBJ2-2; 10 positions match TRBD2. Per the germline V gene, CDR1 is SGHRS and CDR2 is YFSETQ. Trimming removed 4 bases from V and 2 bases from J; junction bases left unmatched: 5. CDR3 length equals 16 residues. Here the CDR3 reads CASSVVAGGNTGELFF. The CDR3 DNA reads as TGCGCCAGCAGCGTCGTAGCGGGGGGAAACACCGGGGAGCTGTTTTTT.

V and J are TRBV6-4 and TRBJ2-2, with D uncertain. Germline V gene lookup returns CDR1 MRHNA and CDR2 SNTAGT. V lost 1 base to trimming and J lost 2 bases, with 11 bases between them. The CDR3 covers 16 residues. The CDR3 is CASSDYLAVNTGELFF. The CDR3 region has the DNA TGTGCCAGCAGTGACTATCTTGCAGTTAACACCGGGGAGCTGTTTTTT.

The chain links TRBV7-8 to TRBJ2-3, with 11 bases lining up with TRBD2. The V and J ends lost 6 bases and 2 bases, in that order; junction bases with no gene match: 4. Germline V gives CDR1 SGHVS, CDR2 FQNEAQ. The CDR3 contains 15 residues. The CDR3 reads CASRGTSGITDTQYF. For the CDR3, the DNA is TGTGCCAGCAGGGGGACTAGCGGAATCACAGATACGCAGTATTTT.

The rearrangement joins TRBV19 to TRBJ1-4, with TRBD1 matching 8 bases. The trim removed 8 bases at V and 6 bases at J, leaving 11 bases unmatched. The CDR3 totals 15 residues. Germline V lookup: CDR1 LNHDA, CDR2 SQIVND (reference sequence). CDR3 amino acids: CASSGQAPEDEKLFF. The DNA for the CDR3 is TGTGCCAGTTCGGGACAGGCCCCAGAGGATGAAAAACTGTTTTTT. Supplemented by reference TRBV19 and TRBJ1-4, the full variable domain reads DGGITQSPKYLFRKEGQNVTLSCEQNLNHDAMYWYRQDPGQGLRLIYYSQIVNDFQKGDIAEGYSVSREKKESFPLTVTSAQKNPTAFYLCASSGQAPEDEKLFFGSGTQLSVL.